The 14 T cell receptor beta chains reported below all come from one sample, sequenced in a study of CD8+ T cells in alopecia areata. Isolated RNA was reverse transcribed into cDNA used as the sequencing template. Using immunoSEQ multiplex PCR, the repertoire was profiled, and TCRdb retains in-frame clones only, with some absent. The sample records 9,500 to 15,000 clones, about 60% being singletons. In alopecia areata patients, both lesional scalp punch biopsies and peripheral blood were collected. The sequencing input was skin. These receptors all stem from a human donor with alopecia areata.

V and J are TRBV25-1 and TRBJ2-7; D possibly corresponds to TRBD1 (5 bases). The germline CDR1 and CDR2 sequences are MGHDK and SYGVNS. This CDR3 is built from 13 residues. V was pared by 2 bases and J by 3 bases, with 8 bases between. This CDR3 is CASSEQGIYEQYF. Here the CDR3 DNA reads TGTGCCAGCAGTGAACAGGGTATCTACGAGCAGTACTTC.

The rearrangement links TRBV19 to TRBJ2-1; D tentatively fits TRBD1 or TRBD2 (5 bases each). V shed 3 bases and J shed 8 bases, with 17 bases lying between them. From germline, CDR1 is LNHDA and CDR2 SQIVND (reference sequence). The CDR3 extends over 15 amino acids. CDR3 bases: TGTGCCAGTAGTATTTTAGGGACCTCGGCCCATGAGCAGTTCTTC. It specifies CASSILGTSAHEQFF.

The gene calls are TRBV10-3 and TRBJ1-2; D perhaps matches TRBD1 (5 bases). The germline CDR1 and CDR2 sequences are ENHRY and SYGVKD. The germline V and J ends were trimmed by 2 bases and 2 bases, with 9 bases remaining between them. This CDR3 contains 14 residues. The CDR3 is CAISERAGNYGYTF. The CDR3 DNA reads as TGTGCCATCAGTGAGAGGGCAGGGAACTATGGCTACACCTTC.

The chain uses TRBV4-1 and TRBJ2-3; perhaps TRBD1 as D (6 bases). Per germline, CDR1 MGHRA and CDR2 YSYEKL. Between the trimmed V and J ends, which lost 4 bases and 6 bases, there was a span of 14 bases. CDR3 length equals 14 residues. CDR3 sequence reads: CASSLEVQGDTQYF. CDR3 nucleotides: TGCGCCAGCAGCCTAGAAGTTCAGGGGGATACGCAGTATTTT.

In its sample, this clone was seen once. The chain links TRBV7-9 to TRBJ1-5; 7 bases are shared with TRBD1. The trim removed 1 base at V and 7 bases at J, leaving 7 bases unmatched. CDR1 and CDR2 from the germline V gene are SEHNR and FQNEAQ (reference sequence). This CDR3 has 15 amino acids. The CDR3 DNA is TGTGCCAGCAGCTTAGGACAGGGAGTCGGACAGCCCCAGCATTTT. It encodes CASSLGQGVGQPQHF.

V and J are TRBV7-6 and TRBJ2-7; TRBD1 matches at 8 bases. The CDR3 sequence is 14 residues long. The trim removed 5 bases at V and 5 bases at J, leaving 8 bases unmatched. Germline CDR1 reads SGHVS; CDR2 reads FNYEAQ. Here the CDR3 DNA reads TGTGCCAGCAGCCCCGACGACAGGGGACACGAGCAGTACTTC. Its translation is CASSPDDRGHEQYF.

This clone has more than one count but fewer than ten. CDR3 sequence: CASSYKFDSANEKLFF. Written as DNA, the CDR3 is TGTGCCAGCAGTTACAAGTTCGACAGCGCGAATGAAAAACTGTTTTTT. V is TRBV6-5 and J is TRBJ1-4; a possible D gene is TRBD1 (5 bases). Per germline, CDR1 MNHEY and CDR2 SVGAGI. The CDR3 loop spans 16 amino acids. V lost 2 bases, J lost 5 bases, and 15 bases lay in between.

This chain joins TRBV7-9 and TRBJ2-5; tentatively, D is TRBD2 (5 bases). The J call may be faulty, since TRBJ2-7 better matches the DNA end. CDR3 size: 14 residues. The V gene's germline CDR1 is SEHNR and CDR2 FQNEAQ (reference sequence). The CDR3 is CASSLDGISYEQYF. In nucleotides, the CDR3 is TGTGCCAGCAGCTTAGACGGGATCTCCTACGAGCAGTACTTC.

This clone was counted once. V and J are TRBV19 and TRBJ2-1, with D unclear. Per the germline V gene, CDR1 is LNHDA and CDR2 is SQIVND (reference sequence). Trimming shortened V by 3 bases and J by 6 bases, and 3 bases separated the two germline ends. This CDR3 has 11 residues. CDR3 region: CASSMFNEQFF. DNA of the CDR3: TGTGCCAGTAGTATGTTCAATGAGCAGTTCTTC.

The rearrangement uses TRBV7-8 and TRBJ2-3, with 9 positions matching TRBD2. CDR1 is SGHVS and CDR2 is FQNEAQ in the germline V gene. V lost 0 bases and J lost 2; bases outside the gene matches: 12. This CDR3 is 19 amino acids long. The CDR3 DNA reads as TGTGCCAGCAGCTTAGCGGGATGGGAGACTAGCGGTGACACAGATACGCAGTATTTT. Its protein is CASSLAGWETSGDTDTQYF.

The chain combines TRBV6-1 with TRBJ1-5; D call uncertain. Germline CDR1 MNHNS, CDR2 SASEGT. Trimming cost V 1 base and J 4 bases, with 11 bases left between them. The CDR3 spans 15 residues. CDR3 in DNA: TGTGCCAGCAGTGAAGAATGGGCGGAAAATCAGCCCCAGCATTTT. The encoded protein is CASSEEWAENQPQHF.

V usage is TRBV27 and J usage is TRBJ2-3; 7 positions agree with TRBD1. The germline CDR1 and CDR2 sequences are MNHEY and SMNVEV (reference sequence). Losses at the gene ends were 2 bases for V and 2 bases for J; bases not matched to a gene: 10. The CDR3 has 17 amino acids. CDR3 nucleotides: TGTGCCAGCAGTTTACAACGATTAACAGGGGACACAGATACGCAGTATTTT. Its translation: CASSLQRLTGDTDTQYF.

This clone was seen more than once but under ten times. This chain links TRBV28 with TRBJ2-3; perhaps TRBD2 as D (5 bases). The V gene's germline CDR1 is MDHEN and CDR2 SYDVKM. Trimming left V 3 bases short and J 2 bases short, with 18 bases between. This CDR3 has 17 amino acids. CDR3 coding DNA: TGTGCCAGCAGTTTTGGCGGAAGGCTAGCCCACACAGATACGCAGTATTTT. This translates into CASSFGGRLAHTDTQYF.

This clone was observed once. CDR3 in amino acids: CASSPTGTNRLNEQFF. The CDR3 nucleotides are TGTGCCAGCTCCCCTACCGGGACTAACCGTCTTAATGAGCAGTTCTTC. The rearrangement uses TRBV18 and TRBJ2-1; 7 bases line up with TRBD2. The V and J ends lost 6 bases and 7 bases, in that order; junction bases with no gene match: 15. CDR1 and CDR2 from the germline V gene are KGHSH and LQKENI. The CDR3 extends over 16 amino acids.